Listed below are T cell receptor beta chains from one sample, sequenced in a study of blood T cell repertoires in COVID-19. TCRdb's table, derived via immunoSEQ multiplex PCR, lists solely in-frame clones and lacks some. The sample has 230,000 or so clones, approximately 86% seen once. Sequenced sample: PBMCs or T cells enriched from blood (not recorded which). These receptors were collected from a woman in her 50s with acute COVID-19. Each CDR3 is given with its conserved first and last residue. The order of the fields is D gene, V gene, clone size, J gene, CDR3 DNA, CDR3 protein. A D gene is named only where the DNA matches it firmly. Clone size is shown for a subset of rows, as once, few, many or a class of expanded clone.

.	TRBV7-9	.	TRBJ2-1	TGTGCCAGCAGCTCGGAGGGCAATGAGCAGTTCTTC	CASSSEGNEQFF
TRBD1	TRBV5-8	.	TRBJ1-6	TGTGCCAGCAGCCATCCTCCGGGACAGGGGAATTCACCCCTCCACTTT	CASSHPPGQGNSPLHF
TRBD2	TRBV7-2	.	TRBJ2-7	TGTGCCAGCAGCTTTACGGGAGGACCCTACGAGCAGTACTTC	CASSFTGGPYEQYF
.	TRBV11-2	.	TRBJ1-2	TGTGCCAGCAGCTCCCGACAGTCGACTGGCTACACCTTC	CASSSRQSTGYTF
TRBD1	TRBV28	.	TRBJ1-5	TGTGCCAGCAGTCCCCTACTGGGACAGAGCAATCAGCCCCAGCATTTT	CASSPLLGQSNQPQHF
.	TRBV5-8	.	TRBJ2-7	TGTGCCAGCAGCCCAGGGACTGTAAGAGACGAGCAGTACTTC	CASSPGTVRDEQYF
TRBD2	TRBV27	.	TRBJ2-1	TGTGCCAGCAGTTTACCCCGAGCGGGAGATGGCTACAATGAGCAGTTCTTC	CASSLPRAGDGYNEQFF
.	TRBV20-1	.	TRBJ2-1	TGCAGTGCTTCTCCGGGAGATGAGCAGTTCTTC	CSASPGDEQFF
.	TRBV3-1/TRBV3-2	.	TRBJ2-7	TGTGCCAGCAGCCAGACTAGCTACGAGCAGTACTTC	CASSQTSYEQYF
TRBD2	TRBV7-2	.	TRBJ2-7	TGTGCCAGCAGCTTAAAAAGGCGGGAGGGAGCCTACGAGCAGTACTTC	CASSLKRREGAYEQYF
.	TRBV6-6	.	TRBJ1-1	TGTGCCAGCACCTCAGGGTTGAGAACTGAAGCTTTCTTT	CASTSGLRTEAFF
TRBD1	TRBV4-1	.	TRBJ2-7	TGCGCCAGCAGCCAAGGGGACAGGGCCCCCTACGAGCAGTACTTC	CASSQGDRAPYEQYF
.	TRBV3-1/TRBV3-2	.	TRBJ1-2	TGTGCCAGCAGCCAAGAAGGGGGGGGTAGAGGCTATGGCTACACCTTC	CASSQEGGGRGYGYTF
TRBD1	TRBV18	.	TRBJ1-1	TGTGCCAGCTCAGCATCCGACAGGGTCGTCACTGAAGCTTTCTTT	CASSASDRVVTEAFF
TRBD2	TRBV27	.	TRBJ2-7	TGTGCCAGCAGGTCTAGGGGAGGGAAAGGGTTCGAGCAGTACTTC	CASRSRGGKGFEQYF
.	TRBV7-6	.	TRBJ1-2	TGTGCCAGCAGCCAGCACGGGGAGGACTATGGCTACACCTTC	CASSQHGEDYGYTF
TRBD2	TRBV5-1	once	TRBJ2-1	TGCGCCAGCAGCCTTCGGCCTAGCGGGAGCCCGGGGTATGAGCAGTTCTTC	CASSLRPSGSPGYEQFF
TRBD1	TRBV27	.	TRBJ1-2	TGTGCCAGCAGTTTCGGACAGGGAGTGAATGGCTACACCTTC	CASSFGQGVNGYTF
.	TRBV12-3/TRBV12-4	once	TRBJ1-3	TGTGCCAGCACTGGGGGGGGAAACACCATATATTTT	CASTGGGNTIYF